These 25 T cell receptor beta chains came from one sample sequenced in a study of blood T cell repertoires in COVID-19. Using immunoSEQ multiplex PCR, the repertoire was profiled, and TCRdb retains in-frame clones only, with some absent. The sample lists some 30,000 clones, about 90% occurring once. Source material: peripheral blood. The receptor source for this set is a man in his fifties or sixties with active or convalescent COVID-19.

This CDR3 reads CASSSRLAGTDTQYF. The CDR3 DNA reads TGTGCCAGCAGCTCAAGACTAGCAGGCACAGATACGCAGTATTTT. The rearrangement uses TRBV7-8 and TRBJ2-3; 7 bases agree with TRBD2. The CDR3 covers 15 residues. V gave up 4 bases and J gave up 1 base; unmatched junction bases: 5. Germline assignment: CDR1 SGHVS and CDR2 FQNEAQ. The full variable domain, in which reference TRBV7-8 and TRBJ2-3 provide the parts outside the CDR3, is GAGVSQSPRYKVAKRGQDVALRCDPISGHVSLFWYQQALGQGPEFLTYFQNEAQLDKSGLPSDRFFAERPEGSVSTLKIQRTQQEDSAVYLCASSSRLAGTDTQYFGPGTRLTVL.

This clone was seen only once. The chain recombines TRBV28 with TRBJ1-1, with TRBD1 identical over 10 bases. This CDR3 has 18 amino acids. CDR1 is MDHEN and CDR2 is SYDVKM in the germline V gene. V lost 3 bases and J lost 3; bases outside the gene matches: 13. DNA for the CDR3: TGTGCCAGCAGTTTGAAAAGAAACCGGGACAGGGGACACACTGAAGCTTTCTTT. It is translated as CASSLKRNRDRGHTEAFF.

V and J are TRBV5-4 and TRBJ1-2; D ambiguous. CDR1 and CDR2 (germline): SGHNT, YYREEE (reference sequence). The CDR3 extends over 14 amino acids. Trimming removed 0 bases from V and 3 bases from J, with 9 bases in between. The CDR3 DNA is TGTGCCAGCAGCTTGGCTTCCGGGGACTATGGCTACACCTTC. Encoded protein: CASSLASGDYGYTF.

V and J are TRBV23-1 and TRBJ1-5; a weak D match, TRBD1 (6 bases). TRBV23-1 is an ORF, and what it does is uncertain. The CDR3 has 17 residues. The V end was cut by 4 bases, the J end by 1 base, with 17 bases between. The CDR3 region has the DNA TGCGCCAGCAGTCTGGGGGGGGCTGGAGGGAGCAATCAGCCCCAGCATTTT. This encodes CASSLGGAGGSNQPQHF.

This chain uses TRBV27 with TRBJ2-1, with 8 bases matching TRBD2. The CDR3 totals 15 residues. With 3 bases clipped from V and 4 bases from J, the junction kept 5 bases outside the gene matches. In germline, CDR1 is MNHEY, CDR2 SMNVEV (reference sequence). In nucleotides, the CDR3 is TGTGCCAGCAGTTTCGGGGGGGGGATATACAATGAGCAGTTCTTC. Protein product: CASSFGGGIYNEQFF.

V usage is TRBV6-5 and J usage is TRBJ2-7; D unresolved. The CDR3 length is 13 residues. The germline CDR1 and CDR2 sequences are MNHEY and SVGAGI. Trimming shortened V by 0 bases and J by 4 bases, and 7 bases separated the two germline ends. The DNA for the CDR3 is TGTGCCAGCAGTTACTCTCCTCGGTACGAGCAGTACTTC. Translation gives CASSYSPRYEQYF.

This sequence joins TRBV6-5 and TRBJ1-5; 9 positions match TRBD1. After removal of 5 bases from V and 7 bases from J, the junction contained 6 bases not matched to a gene. CDR1 is MNHEY, CDR2 SVGAGI, per germline. There are 14 residues in the CDR3. This CDR3 reads CASSLGTGRQPQHF. The CDR3 region has the DNA TGTGCCAGCAGTCTCGGGACAGGGCGGCAGCCCCAGCATTTT.

Worth noting for this clone: The sample carries other DNA sequences with the same CDR3. The chain combines TRBV5-1 with TRBJ2-5; TRBD2 matches 7 bases. Germline V lookup: CDR1 SGHRS, CDR2 YFSETQ. J lost 5 bases, V lost 0 bases, and 4 bases had no gene match. This CDR3 contains 14 residues. CDR3 coding DNA: TGCGCCAGCAGCTTGGCGGGAGGTCGGGAGACCCAGTACTTC. Encoded protein: CASSLAGGRETQYF. Full variable domain (remainder filled in from reference TRBV5-1 and TRBJ2-5): KAGVTQTPRYLIKTRGQQVTLSCSPISGHRSVSWYQQTPGQGLQFLFEYFSETQRNKGNFPGRFSGRQFSNSRSEMNVSTLELGDSALYLCASSLAGGRETQYFGPGTRLLVL.

This chain links TRBV4-1 with TRBJ2-7; no firm D call. Looked up from germline, CDR1 is MGHRA and CDR2 is YSYEKL. The CDR3 contains 18 residues. V lost 1 base and J lost 0, with 19 bases in between. The CDR3: CASSQGIPPGPISYEQYF. The CDR3 DNA reads TGCGCCAGCAGCCAAGGAATCCCCCCAGGCCCGATCTCCTACGAGCAGTACTTC.

This clone appeared a few times. The chain joins TRBV28 to TRBJ1-2; 8 bases fit TRBD1. The V segment lost 5 bases and the J segment 8 bases; nucleotides outside the gene matches: 10. The CDR3 loop spans 14 amino acids. CDR1 and CDR2 from the germline V gene are MDHEN and SYDVKM. The CDR3 nucleotides read TGTGCCAGCAGTCAATGGACAGGGAGAGAGGGCTACACCTTC. Encoded protein: CASSQWTGREGYTF.

The V gene is TRBV4-3, the J gene TRBJ2-3, with 9 nucleotides matching TRBD2. Germline V gene data show CDR1 as LGHNA and CDR2 as YSLEER. V trimming: 2 bases; J trimming: 5 bases; junction bases outside the gene matches: 8. This CDR3 is 16 amino acids long. The CDR3 DNA reads as TGCGCCAGCAGCCAAAGATTAGCGGGAGTGAAAGATACGCAGTATTTT. The encoded protein is CASSQRLAGVKDTQYF.

This chain links TRBV10-3 with TRBJ1-5; TRBD1 matches 8 bases. The trim removed 3 bases at V and 1 base at J, leaving 8 bases unmatched. The CDR3 is made up of 17 amino acids. Per germline, CDR1 ENHRY and CDR2 SYGVKD. CDR3 coding DNA: TGTGCCATCAGTGACTACGACAGGGGAATAAGCAATCAGCCCCAGCATTTT. Encoded protein: CAISDYDRGISNQPQHF.

This clone was seen once. In nucleotides, the CDR3 is TGTGCCTGGATTTCCGACTCACCCTACAATGAGCAGTTCTTC. Its protein is CAWISDSPYNEQFF. V and J are TRBV30 and TRBJ2-1, with D unresolved. The length of the CDR3 is 14 residues. Trimming left V 4 bases short and J 2 bases short, with 12 bases between. Germline V gene data show CDR1 as GTSNPN and CDR2 as SVGIG (reference sequence).

This chain's CDR3 is CASSSPGGSDYGYTF. The CDR3 DNA reads as TGTGCCAGCAGCTCCCCGGGGGGTTCGGACTATGGCTACACCTTC. The rearrangement joins TRBV5-4 to TRBJ1-2; a possible D gene is TRBD1 (5 bases). Between the trimmed V and J ends, which lost 3 bases and 3 bases, there was a span of 15 bases. The CDR3 is 15 residues long. From germline, CDR1 is SGHNT and CDR2 YYREEE (reference sequence).

CDR3 loop: CASRPNLRGHYGYTF. CDR3 coding DNA: TGTGCCAGCAGACCTAACCTCAGGGGACACTATGGCTACACCTTC. V is TRBV9 and J is TRBJ1-2, with a possible D match to TRBD1 (6 bases). This CDR3 comprises 15 residues. Trimming removed 5 bases at V and 3 bases at J, with 17 bases between. Germline CDR1 reads SGDLS; CDR2 reads YYNGEE.

This rearrangement joins TRBV3-1 (or the pseudogene TRBV3-2) to TRBJ1-6; TRBD1 aligns across 7 bases. The CDR3 covers 17 residues. CDR1 LGHDT and CDR2 YNNKEL come from the germline V gene (reference sequence). Germline trimming cut 2 bases from V and 7 bases from J; bases unmatched to any gene: 11. The CDR3 DNA reads as TGTGCCAGCAGCCAAACTTGGCAGGGGGTGCGGAATTCACCCCTCCACTTT. Its translation: CASSQTWQGVRNSPLHF.

The chain uses TRBV5-1 and TRBJ2-5; D perhaps matches TRBD1 (5 bases). The CDR3 is 13 residues long. V lost 7 bases, J lost 4 bases, and 14 bases lay in between. Per germline, CDR1 SGHRS and CDR2 YFSETQ. DNA for the CDR3: TGCGCCAGCGGGGCATCCCAGAGAGAGACCCAGTACTTC. Its protein is CASGASQRETQYF.

The V call is TRBV28, the J call TRBJ2-1; 7 nucleotides line up with TRBD1. This CDR3 has 13 residues. V gave up 7 bases and J gave up 8 bases; unmatched junction bases: 8. CDR1 MDHEN and CDR2 SYDVKM come from the germline V gene. The chain's CDR3 is CASTWTGIHEQFF. The CDR3 nucleotides read TGTGCCAGCACCTGGACAGGTATCCATGAGCAGTTCTTC. Filled out from reference TRBV28 and TRBJ2-1, the complete variable domain reads DVKVTQSSRYLVKRTGEKVFLECVQDMDHENMFWYRQDPGLGLRLIYFSYDVKMKEKGDIPEGYSVSREKKERFSLILESASTNQTSMYLCASTWTGIHEQFFGPGTRLTVL.

This clone was observed once. This sequence joins TRBV19 and TRBJ2-2; 7 bases match TRBD1. Germline V CDR1 and CDR2: LNHDA, SQIVND (reference sequence). CDR3 length: 13 residues. The junction had 1 base not matched to a gene; V was cut back by 8 bases and J by 1 base. CDR3 sequence reads: CASRTGNTGELFF. In DNA form, the CDR3 reads TGTGCCAGTCGGACAGGGAACACCGGGGAGCTGTTTTTT.

This rearrangement joins TRBV6-2 or TRBV6-3 to TRBJ2-2; D remains ambiguous. This CDR3 spans 14 amino acids. V was pared by 6 bases and J by 5 bases, with 13 bases between. The germline gives CDR1 MNHEY, CDR2 SVGEGT. The CDR3 is CASSRGTGTGELFF. As DNA, the CDR3 is TGTGCCAGCAGCCGTGGTACGGGTACCGGGGAGCTGTTTTTT.

This chain links TRBV7-2 with TRBJ2-7, with D perhaps TRBD2 (5 bases). The ends were cut back, 4 bases at V and 2 bases at J, with 15 bases in the middle. The CDR3 extends over 15 amino acids. CDR1 and CDR2 from the germline V gene are SGHTA and FQGNSA. The CDR3 nucleotides are TGTGCCAGCAGCTACAAAGCGGAAACGACCTACGAGCAGTACTTC. Its translation: CASSYKAETTYEQYF.

This chain uses TRBV28 with TRBJ1-2, with 7 bases lining up with TRBD1. Trimming cost V 2 bases and J 2 bases; bases outside gene matches: 5. The V gene's germline CDR1 is MDHEN and CDR2 SYDVKM. CDR3 size: 15 residues. CDR3 DNA sequence: TGTGCCAGCAGTTTACGGACAGGCATCAACTATGGCTACACCTTC. Encoded protein: CASSLRTGINYGYTF.

This chain links TRBV5-4 with TRBJ1-1; TRBD1 agrees at 7 bases. The CDR3 extends over 14 amino acids. From germline, CDR1 is SGHNT and CDR2 YYREEE (reference sequence). The ends lost 4 bases at V and 1 base at J; junction bases unmatched: 4. CDR3 DNA sequence: TGTGCCAGCAGCCACAGGGGTCCGAACACTGAAGCTTTCTTT. Translation gives CASSHRGPNTEAFF.

V and J are TRBV4-2 and TRBJ1-6; no definite D call. V shed 0 bases and J shed 0 bases, with 12 bases lying between them. Germline assignment: CDR1 LGHNA and CDR2 YNFKEQ. The CDR3 has 18 amino acids. The CDR3 coding sequence is TGTGCCAGCAGCCAAGATCTCCCGGGTAGCTCCTATAATTCACCCCTCCACTTT. Translation: CASSQDLPGSSYNSPLHF.

V usage is TRBV6-5 and J usage is TRBJ2-1, with D tentatively TRBD2 (5 bases). V gave up 5 bases and J gave up 1 base, with 12 bases separating them. The CDR3 is 15 residues long. CDR1 is MNHEY and CDR2 is SVGAGI in the germline V gene. The CDR3 DNA sequence: TGTGCCAGCAGTCAGGAGGATGCTTCCTACAATGAGCAGTTCTTC. It is translated as CASSQEDASYNEQFF.